This TCR beta chain was captured in a study of shared clonotypes between healthy human individuals. Sequencing was performed with immunoSEQ multiplex PCR; in TCRdb, only in-frame clones are kept and a portion is missing. The sample lists roughly 2.6 million clones; 85% to 95% were seen once. Sequencing input: naive CD4+ T cells sorted from blood. Subset meaning: CD45RA+ positively selected. The receptor comes from a man younger than 35 in good health.

This CDR3 reads CASGLGGTGGTDTQYF. For the CDR3, the DNA is TGTGCTAGTGGTTTGGGCGGGACAGGAGGGACAGATACGCAGTATTTT. The chain recombines TRBV12-5 with TRBJ2-3; TRBD1 aligns across 8 bases. The CDR3 is made up of 16 amino acids. V lost 1 base and J lost 3; bases outside the gene matches: 6. In germline, CDR1 is LGHNT, CDR2 FRNRAP.